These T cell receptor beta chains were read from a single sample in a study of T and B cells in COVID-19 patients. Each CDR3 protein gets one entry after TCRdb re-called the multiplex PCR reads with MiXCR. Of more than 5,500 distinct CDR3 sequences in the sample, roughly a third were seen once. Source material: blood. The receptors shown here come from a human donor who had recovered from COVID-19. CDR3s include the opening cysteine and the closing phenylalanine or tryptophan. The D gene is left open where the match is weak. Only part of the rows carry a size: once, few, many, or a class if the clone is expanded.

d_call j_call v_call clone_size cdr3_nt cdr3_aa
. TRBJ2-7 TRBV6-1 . TGTGCCAGCAGCTTGGGGGGGACATCAGCCTACGAGCAGTACTTC CASSLGGTSAYEQYF
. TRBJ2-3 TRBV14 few TGTGCCAGCAGCCAAGTGGGTACGCAGTATTTT CASSQVGTQYF
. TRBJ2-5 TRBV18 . TGTGCCAGCTCACCAGGGACGGGACAACAAGAGACCCAGTACTTC CASSPGTGQQETQYF
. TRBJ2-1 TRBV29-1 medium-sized TGCAGCGGACTTCACAATGAGCAGTTCTTC CSGLHNEQFF
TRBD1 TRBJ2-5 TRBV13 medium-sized TGTGCCAGCAGTGGAGACAGGGGCCAAGAGACCCAGTACTTC CASSGDRGQETQYF
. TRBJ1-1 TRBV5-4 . TGTGCCAGCAGCTTGGGGCAGCCGGGGGCTGAAGCTTTCTTT CASSLGQPGAEAFF
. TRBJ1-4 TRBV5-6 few TGTGCCAGCAGTTCACCCCGGAGGGGGGCTAATGAAAAACTGTTTTTT CASSSPRRGANEKLFF
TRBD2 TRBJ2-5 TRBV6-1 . TGTGCCAGCATCACGTTAGCGGGGGGGCTTGAGACCCAGTACTTC CASITLAGGLETQYF
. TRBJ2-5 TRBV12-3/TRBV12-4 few TGTGCCAGCACATGGCAAGAGACCCAGTACTTC CASTWQETQYF
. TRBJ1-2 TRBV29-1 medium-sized TGCAGCGTTAACCAAAACTATGGCTACACCTTC CSVNQNYGYTF
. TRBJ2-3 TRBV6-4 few TGTGCCAGCAGTAACAGCAATGCAGATACGCAGTATTTT CASSNSNADTQYF
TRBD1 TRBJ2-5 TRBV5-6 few TGTGCCAGCAGCCCGGGACAGATCCAAGAGACCCAGTACTTC CASSPGQIQETQYF
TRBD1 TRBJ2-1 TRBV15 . TGTGCCACCAGCAGAGATAGGGACAGGGCTGACAATGAGCAGTTCTTC CATSRDRDRADNEQFF
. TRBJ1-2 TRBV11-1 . TGTGCCAGCAGCACATCCAGGGATTTCTATGGCTACACCTTC CASSTSRDFYGYTF
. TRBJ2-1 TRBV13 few TGTGCCAGCAGCTCGGGCGATGAGCAGTTCTTC CASSSGDEQFF
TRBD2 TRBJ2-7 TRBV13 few TGTGCCAGCAGCGATCTAGCGGGCGCTCCCTACGAGCAGTACTTC CASSDLAGAPYEQYF
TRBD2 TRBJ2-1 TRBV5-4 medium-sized TGTGCCAGCAGCCCGGGGACTAGCAATGAGCAGTTCTTC CASSPGTSNEQFF
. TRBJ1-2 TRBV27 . TGTGCCAGCCGACCCGACGGAGGCTATGGCTACACCTTC CASRPDGGYGYTF
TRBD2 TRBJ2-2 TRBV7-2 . TGTGCCAGCAACCCCCCTGGCTCTAGCGGGGGGCAGGGCGGGGAGCTGTTTTTT CASNPPGSSGGQGGELFF
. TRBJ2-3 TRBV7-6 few TGTGCCAGCAGCTTAGACCCGCCAGATACGCAGTATTTT CASSLDPPDTQYF
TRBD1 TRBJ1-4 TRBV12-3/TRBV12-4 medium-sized TGTGCCAGCGGGACAGGGAGGGAAAAACTGTTTTTT CASGTGREKLFF
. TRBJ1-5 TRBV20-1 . TGCAGTGCTAGAGCCGGGCCCAATCAGCCCCAGCATTTT CSARAGPNQPQHF